This T cell receptor beta chain came from a study of T cell responses to AZD1222 COVID-19 vaccine. This CDR3 contains 11 residues. The V end lost 4 bases, the J end lost 6 bases, and 8 bases lay between the germline ends. Germline CDR1 SGHRS, CDR2 YFSETQ. Clones were read by immunoSEQ multiplex PCR, and TCRdb kept only the in-frame ones, dropping some. The sample lists more than 100,000 clones, 91% seen once, with 45% in the top ten. This sample comprised peripheral blood, obtained on day 0 of AZD1222 vaccination. The V call is TRBV5-1, the J call TRBJ2-7; D unresolved. This TCR was recovered from an adult in good health. The CDR3 bases are TGCGCCAGCAGCGAAAATCGCGAGCAGTACTTC. It translates to CASSENREQYF.